These 10 T cell receptor beta chains share one sample of origin, sequenced in a study of Graves' ophthalmopathy and Graves' hyperthyroidism. Using RNA transcripts, the TCR beta CDR3 regions were amplified. First-round RT-PCR used HTBI primers; second-round multiplex PCR followed. Using its own MiXCR run on the multiplex PCR reads, TCRdb lists one record per CDR3 protein. This sample carries 500,000 to 800,000 distinct CDR3 sequences, roughly two fifths of them seen once, and the ten largest clones take around 3.3%. Sequencing was carried out using peripheral blood. These receptors were taken from an adult man with Graves' ophthalmopathy.

This chain joins TRBV12-5 and TRBJ1-1, with 8 positions matching TRBD1. The germline gives CDR1 LGHNT, CDR2 FRNRAP. This CDR3 region has 14 residues. V lost 6 bases to trimming and J lost 1 base; unmatched junction nucleotides: 4. The CDR3 nucleotides read TGTGCTAGTGGCCAAGGGACAGGGAACACTGAAGCTTTCTTT. It encodes CASGQGTGNTEAFF.

Many counts were recorded for this clonotype. The rearrangement links TRBV9 to TRBJ2-2, with 10 nucleotides matching TRBD2. Germline V gene data show CDR1 as SGDLS and CDR2 as YYNGEE. Germline trimming cut 3 bases from V and 4 bases from J; bases unmatched to any gene: 0. The CDR3 runs to 14 residues. CDR3 bases: TGTGCCAGCAGCGGGACTAGCGGCACCGGGGAGCTGTTTTTT. It translates to CASSGTSGTGELFF.

This clonotype showed up many times. Its ends do not fully match the called genes, so a read error is possible. As DNA, the CDR3 is TGTGCCAGCAGTGGCGGATCTGCCCATGGCTACACCTTC. Residues: CASSGGSAHGYTF. The chain has TRBV10-3 and TRBJ1-2; D is unresolved. The CDR3 sequence is 13 residues long. Germline V gene lookup returns CDR1 ENHRY and CDR2 SYGVKD.

The chain recombines TRBV5-1 with TRBJ2-5; the match to TRBD2 covers 7 bases. The CDR3 is 14 residues long. Germline loops: CDR1 SGHRS, CDR2 YFSETQ. J gave up 0 bases and V 5 bases, and 4 bases lay outside the gene matches. The CDR3 DNA reads TGCGCCAGCAGATCCGGGACTAACCAAGAGACCCAGTACTTC. This codes for CASRSGTNQETQYF.

The gene calls are TRBV3-1 and TRBJ2-7, with 10 positions matching TRBD2. Germline V gene data show CDR1 as LGHDT and CDR2 as YNNKEL (reference sequence). CDR3 length: 17 residues. V lost 0 bases to trimming and J lost 9 bases; unmatched junction nucleotides: 14. The CDR3 DNA reads TGTGCCAGCAGCCAAGACTCGCTAGCGGGAGCGGCCAACGGGCAGTACTTC. It is translated as CASSQDSLAGAANGQYF.

This clonotype came up many times. This chain links TRBV7-8 with TRBJ1-1, with D maybe TRBD1 (6 bases). This CDR3 region has 17 residues. Germline V gives CDR1 SGHVS, CDR2 FQNEAQ. V was shortened by 1 base and J by 0 bases, with 15 bases between the two germline ends. DNA for the CDR3: TGTGCCAGCAGCTTAGTCAGGGGCGATAGGCTGAACACTGAAGCTTTCTTT. Translating it yields CASSLVRGDRLNTEAFF.

The chain employs TRBV12-3 or TRBV12-4 and TRBJ2-7, with D possibly called TRBD1 or TRBD2 (5 bases each). This CDR3 contains 14 residues. Deletions cut 5 bases from V and 4 bases from J, with 15 bases between. The CDR3 region is CASSGWQGPYEQYF. The CDR3 DNA is TGTGCCAGCAGTGGCTGGCAGGGACCGTACGAGCAGTACTTC.

The sample holds many counts of this clonotype. The chain uses TRBV24-1 and TRBJ1-5; D unresolved. CDR1 and CDR2 (germline): KGHDR, SFDVKD. This CDR3 contains 12 residues. V shed 3 bases and J shed 8 bases, with 7 bases lying between them. The CDR3 region is CATSDGPEPQHF. The CDR3, as DNA: TGTGCCACCAGTGATGGCCCGGAGCCCCAGCATTTT.

Many counts were recorded for this clonotype. The J gene is TRBJ1-6, the V gene TRBV7-8; a weak D match, TRBD1 (5 bases). Germline V gene sequence: CDR1 SGHVS, CDR2 FQNEAQ. Trimming shortened V by 6 bases and J by 10 bases, and 13 bases separated the two germline ends. This CDR3 is built from 13 residues. CDR3 sequence reads: CASSLGDRSPLHF. In DNA, the CDR3 is TGTGCCAGCAGTTTGGGGGACCGCTCACCCCTCCACTTT.

Of note for this clonotype: It may be a read error: a sequence one base away is much more abundant. This rearrangement joins TRBV24-1 to TRBJ1-2; D unclear. Germline lookup yields CDR1 KGHDR and CDR2 SFDVKD. V shed 5 bases and J shed 8 bases, with 14 bases lying between them. The CDR3 spans 13 residues. CDR3 sequence reads: CATSGRRGSGYTF. In nucleotides, the CDR3 is TGTGCCACCAGTGGCAGACGCGGGAGCGGCTACACCTTC.